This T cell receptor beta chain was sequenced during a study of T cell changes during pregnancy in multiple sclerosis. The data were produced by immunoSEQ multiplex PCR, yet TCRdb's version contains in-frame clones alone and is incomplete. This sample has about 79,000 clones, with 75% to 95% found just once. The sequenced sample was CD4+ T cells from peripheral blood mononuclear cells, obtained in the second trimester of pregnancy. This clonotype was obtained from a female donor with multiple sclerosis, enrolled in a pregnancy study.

CDR3 sequence reads: CAISAGSYNEQFF. The CDR3 DNA reads TGTGCCATCAGTGCGGGCTCCTACAATGAGCAGTTCTTC. The rearrangement uses TRBV10-3 and TRBJ2-1; no clear D gene. The germline V gene encodes CDR1 ENHRY and CDR2 SYGVKD. The CDR3 length is 13 residues. Deletions cut 4 bases from V and 0 bases from J, with 4 bases between.